The rows below give T cell receptor beta chains drawn from one sample of a study of blood T cell repertoires in COVID-19. Repertoires were generated with immunoSEQ multiplex PCR, while TCRdb's copy carries only in-frame clones and drops some. The profile shows 180,000 or so clones, around nine tenths of them singletons. Sequenced: peripheral blood. These receptor sequences come from a man aged 18 to 35 with active or convalescent COVID-19. CDR3s include the opening cysteine and the closing phenylalanine or tryptophan. D genes are given only for firm matches. Clone sizes are given selectively: once, few, many, or a class where the clone is expanded.

V	size	J	D	DNA	CDR3
TRBV9	once	TRBJ1-5	.	TGTGCCAGCATTTTAGAGGGTCTTAACAGCAATCAGCCCCAGCATTTT	CASILEGLNSNQPQHF
TRBV6-5	once	TRBJ2-3	.	TGTGCCAGCAGTTACGGCGATACGCAGTATTTT	CASSYGDTQYF
TRBV10-2	.	TRBJ2-4	TRBD2	TGCGCCAGCAACGCCCGGGGGGGCAAAAACATTCAGTACTTC	CASNARGGKNIQYF
TRBV19	.	TRBJ1-1	.	TGTGCCAGTAGTATTGTCCGGGACACTGAAGCTTTCTTT	CASSIVRDTEAFF
TRBV15	.	TRBJ2-3	TRBD2	TGTGCCACCAGCAGAGCCCGGGAGGGGGCAGATACGCAGTATTTT	CATSRAREGADTQYF
TRBV7-3	.	TRBJ2-3	.	TGTGCCAGCAGCTTGGCAGGGCTGGATACGCAGTATTTT	CASSLAGLDTQYF
TRBV7-9	.	TRBJ2-3	.	TGTGCCAGCAGCCTAACCACAGGGAAAGATACGCAGTATTTT	CASSLTTGKDTQYF
TRBV10-3	.	TRBJ2-3	.	TGTGCCATCAGTGAGTCACTAAGCACAGATACGCAGTATTTT	CAISESLSTDTQYF
TRBV24-1	.	TRBJ2-1	TRBD1	TGTGCCACCTGTTGCCGGACAGGGGCCTACAATGAGCAGTTCTTC	CATCCRTGAYNEQFF
TRBV10-3	.	TRBJ2-2	.	TGTGCCATCAGTGCATCAGGACAGCTTGACGGGGAGCTGTTTTTT	CAISASGQLDGELFF
TRBV7-6	.	TRBJ1-6	TRBD1	TGTGCCAGCAGCCTACGGACAGGGGGCTTCTCCTATAATTCACCCCTCCACTTT	CASSLRTGGFSYNSPLHF
TRBV7-2	.	TRBJ2-7	TRBD1	TGTGCCAGCAGCCGTCCGGGACAGGGTGTCTACGAGCAGTACTTC	CASSRPGQGVYEQYF
TRBV12-3/TRBV12-4	.	TRBJ2-1	TRBD1	TGTGCCAGCAGTCCTTCAGGGGGCTTCGAGCAGTTCTTC	CASSPSGGFEQFF
TRBV11-2	.	TRBJ2-5	.	TGTGCCAGCAGAGTCGGGTCAGGGGAGACCCAGTACTTC	CASRVGSGETQYF
TRBV27	.	TRBJ2-1	TRBD2	TGTGCCAGCAGTTTATTGGTACTAGCGGGGGGGGGCTCCTACAATGAGCAGTTCTTC	CASSLLVLAGGGSYNEQFF
TRBV19	.	TRBJ2-2	.	TGTGCCAGTAGACCCAGGGACGGGGAGCTGTTTTTT	CASRPRDGELFF
TRBV11-3	.	TRBJ2-1	TRBD1	TGTGCCAGCAAAAGGGGGCAGAGCTACAATGAGCAGTTCTTC	CASKRGQSYNEQFF
TRBV9	.	TRBJ2-1	TRBD2	TGTGCCAGCAGCGTGACTAGCGGGCTTCTCGTAAATGAGCAGTTCTTC	CASSVTSGLLVNEQFF
TRBV5-1	.	TRBJ1-3	.	TGCGCCACCAGGGATGGAGACTCTGGAAACACCATATATTTT	CATRDGDSGNTIYF
TRBV27	.	TRBJ1-5	.	TGTGCCAGCAGTTTAAGACCGGGGGGGGATCAGCCCCAGCATTTT	CASSLRPGGDQPQHF
TRBV19	.	TRBJ1-1	TRBD1	TGTGCCAGTAGTATAAGGACAGGGGTACAGAACACTGAAGCTTTCTTT	CASSIRTGVQNTEAFF
TRBV5-1	.	TRBJ2-7	TRBD1	TGCGCCAGCAGGTCCGGGACAGGGACTTACGAGCAGTACTTC	CASRSGTGTYEQYF
TRBV6-5	.	TRBJ2-2	TRBD2	TGTGCCAGCAGATCGGGACTAGCGGGATTCGGGGAGCTGTTTTTT	CASRSGLAGFGELFF
TRBV5-1	.	TRBJ1-4	.	TGCGCCAGCAGGGGCACCGTCAATGAAAAACTGTTTTTT	CASRGTVNEKLFF
TRBV29-1	.	TRBJ2-3	.	TGCAGCGCTCTTCTTGACACGAGGGTCACAGATACGCAGTATTTT	CSALLDTRVTDTQYF
TRBV9	once	TRBJ1-4	.	TGTGCCAGCAGCGCGGCCGGCACGGGGGCAACTAATGAAAAACTGTTTTTT	CASSAAGTGATNEKLFF
TRBV5-1	once	TRBJ2-7	.	TGCGCCAGCAGCTTTTCACAGTCGATATTGGAGCAGTACTTC	CASSFSQSILEQYF
TRBV11-2	once	TRBJ1-2	.	TGTGCCAGCAGCTTAGAAGCGAGAAACTATGGCTACACCTTC	CASSLEARNYGYTF
TRBV18	once	TRBJ2-2	TRBD1	TGTGCCAGCTCACCACCCGGGACAGCTCGTACCGGGGAGCTGTTTTTT	CASSPPGTARTGELFF
TRBV27	.	TRBJ1-4	TRBD1	TGTGCCAGCAGTTTCGCCGGGACAGGGGGTGAAAAACTGTTTTTT	CASSFAGTGGEKLFF
TRBV25-1	few	TRBJ2-1	TRBD1	TGTGCCAGCAGTGAATATAAGGGACAGGGAAATGAGCAGTTCTTC	CASSEYKGQGNEQFF
TRBV6-5	once	TRBJ1-5	TRBD1	TGTGCCAGCAGTCCCAGGGGGGAGGCGCAGCCCCAGCATTTT	CASSPRGEAQPQHF
TRBV5-4	.	TRBJ2-5	TRBD1	TGTGCCAGCAGCCCCGGTGGGACAGGCCAAGAGACCCAGTACTTC	CASSPGGTGQETQYF
TRBV7-2	.	TRBJ1-1	.	TGTGCCAGCAGAACCGGGTCCACTGAAGCTTTCTTT	CASRTGSTEAFF
TRBV11-2	.	TRBJ2-1	.	TGTGCCAGCAGCTTATATGCAGGCGCCTACAATGAGCAGTTCTTC	CASSLYAGAYNEQFF
TRBV7-9	.	TRBJ1-1	TRBD1	TGTGCCAGCAGCTCCGACAGGGGCACTGAAGCTTTCTTT	CASSSDRGTEAFF
TRBV2	few	TRBJ1-6	.	TGTGCCAGCAGTCCGGGCAGGGGAAATTCACCCCTCCACTTT	CASSPGRGNSPLHF
TRBV3-1/TRBV3-2	.	TRBJ2-5	TRBD2	TGTGCCAGCAGCCAAGAGGGCGCAGGGAGGGAAGAGACCCAGTACTTC	CASSQEGAGREETQYF
TRBV12-5	.	TRBJ2-1	TRBD2	TGTGCTAGTGGTTTGGGGATAAAGCGGGGCCGGGGCGATGAGCAGTTCTTC	CASGLGIKRGRGDEQFF
TRBV7-2	.	TRBJ2-1	.	TGTGCCAGCAGCTACAACAGGAGAACCTACAATGAGCAGTTCTTC	CASSYNRRTYNEQFF
TRBV18	few	TRBJ1-5	TRBD1	TGTGCCAGCTCACCACAGGGGGCGAGGAATCAGCCCCAGCATTTT	CASSPQGARNQPQHF
TRBV19	.	TRBJ1-2	.	TGTGCCAGTTCCGAGGGGCGGGAGGGCTACACCTTC	CASSEGREGYTF
TRBV9	.	TRBJ1-6	.	TGTGCCAGCAGCGTAGGGAGCTCCTATAATTCACCCCTCCACTTT	CASSVGSSYNSPLHF
TRBV6-4	.	TRBJ1-1	.	TGTGCCAGCAGTGACTTAGCCAGGGCGAAGAACACTGAAGCTTTCTTT	CASSDLARAKNTEAFF
TRBV7-9	.	TRBJ2-1	.	TGTGCCAGCAGCTTAGTAGACAATGAGCAGTTCTTC	CASSLVDNEQFF
TRBV19	.	TRBJ1-1	.	TGTGCCAGTAGTATTTGGAAGGGGCGGACCGGTCGTGCTTTCTTT	CASSIWKGRTGRAFF
TRBV9	.	TRBJ1-3	.	TGTGCCAGCAGCGTAGGCGGGGCACTGAACACCATATATTTT	CASSVGGALNTIYF
TRBV5-1	once	TRBJ2-2	.	TGCGCCAGCAGCTTGGAAGGGGGCACCGGGGAGCTGTTTTTT	CASSLEGGTGELFF
TRBV6-1	.	TRBJ1-1	.	TGTGCCAGCAGTGATTCCACTCGGGGGGATGGGAGCACTGAAGCTTTCTTT	CASSDSTRGDGSTEAFF